The clone carrying this TCR beta chain was detected a few times. Its antigen is not identified. With a much larger clone just one base away, this may be a read error. These data are taken from a study of molecular identifiers for immune sequencing clone quantification. Study-level findings and limits: Jurkat TCR RNA spiked in from one cell could reportedly be detected among 1 million or so naive cells.

The length of the CDR3 is 16 residues. Germline V CDR1 and CDR2: MNHEY, SMNVEV (reference sequence). Trimming removed 7 bases from V and 0 bases from J, with 16 bases in between. TCRdb passed the PCR reads through MiXCR, listing each CDR3 protein once. The sample consists of some 12,000 distinct CDR3 sequences, 15% to 20% of them appearing once. Specimen: naive CD8+ T cells from blood, with Jurkat cell RNA spiked in. Subset noted: FACS-sorted CD8+CD4-CCR7+CD45RA+ naive T cells. The TCR comes from a human donor in good health. Some libraries in this study had Jurkat cell RNA spiked in. V usage is TRBV27 and J usage is TRBJ1-5; D not resolved. In nucleotides, the CDR3 is TGTGCCAGCAATCCCAGCATCGGGGATAGCAATCAGCCCCAGCATTTT. As protein: CASNPSIGDSNQPQHF.